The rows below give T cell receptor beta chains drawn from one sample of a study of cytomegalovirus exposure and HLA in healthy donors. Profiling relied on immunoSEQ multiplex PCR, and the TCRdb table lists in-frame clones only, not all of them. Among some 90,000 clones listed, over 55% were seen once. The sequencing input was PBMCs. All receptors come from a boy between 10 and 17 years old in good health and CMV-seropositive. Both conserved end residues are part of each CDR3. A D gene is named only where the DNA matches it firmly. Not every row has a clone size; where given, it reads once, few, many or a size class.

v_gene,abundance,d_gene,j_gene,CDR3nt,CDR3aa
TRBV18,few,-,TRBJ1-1,TGTGCCAGCTCACCAGATCAGGGAACCTACACTGAAGCTTTCTTT,CASSPDQGTYTEAFF
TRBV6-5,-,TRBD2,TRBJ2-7,TGTGCCAGCAGTTACTCTGGGGGAGGGACCTACGAGCAGTACTTC,CASSYSGGGTYEQYF
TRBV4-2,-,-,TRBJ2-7,TGTGCCAGCAGCCGCAGTTACGAGCAGTACTTC,CASSRSYEQYF
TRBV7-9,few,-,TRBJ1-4,TGTGCCAGCAGCACAGGGTTAGAACTGTTTTTT,CASSTGLELFF
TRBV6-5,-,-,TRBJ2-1,TGTGCCAGCAGTTACTCGAAAGGGGGGGTCAATGAGCAGTTCTTC,CASSYSKGGVNEQFF
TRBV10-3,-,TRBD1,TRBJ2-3,TGTGCCATCAGTGGAAGTGGACAGGGATACTACACAGATACGCAGTATTTT,CAISGSGQGYYTDTQYF
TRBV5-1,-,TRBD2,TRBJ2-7,TGCGCCAGCAGCTTGGATAGCGGGAGCGGTTACTACGAGCAGTACTTC,CASSLDSGSGYYEQYF
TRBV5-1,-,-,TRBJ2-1,TGCGCCAGCAGCTCACCAGCTCGGGAGTTCAATGAGCAGTTCTTC,CASSSPAREFNEQFF
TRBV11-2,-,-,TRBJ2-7,TGTGCCAGCAGCCCCGGTGCGTGGGGCGGGATACACTACGAGCAGTACTTC,CASSPGAWGGIHYEQYF
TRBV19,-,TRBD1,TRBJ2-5,TGTGCCAGTAGTCCGACAGGGCAAGAGACCCAGTACTTC,CASSPTGQETQYF
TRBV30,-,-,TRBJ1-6,TGTGCCTGGAGCGTTAGCTCCTATAATTCACCCCTCCACTTT,CAWSVSSYNSPLHF
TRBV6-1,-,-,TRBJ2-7,TGTGCCAGCGGACACGGCTCCTACGAGCAGTACTTC,CASGHGSYEQYF
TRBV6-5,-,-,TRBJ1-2,TGTGCCAGCAGTTCCCGGCGGGTCGGTAACTATGGCTACACCTTC,CASSSRRVGNYGYTF
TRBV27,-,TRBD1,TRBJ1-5,TGTGCCAGCAGTTTAATGGGCACCACAGGGGGCCGTGGTCAGCCCCAGCATTTT,CASSLMGTTGGRGQPQHF
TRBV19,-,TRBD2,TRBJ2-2,TGTGCCAGTACCCTAGTGGGAGGGGCCGGGGAGCTGTTTTTT,CASTLVGGAGELFF
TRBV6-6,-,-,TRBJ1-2,TGTGCCAGCAGTTCCCTCGATTACGAAGGGAGTTACACCTTC,CASSSLDYEGSYTF
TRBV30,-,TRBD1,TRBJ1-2,TGTGCCTTACGACTGCCCGGGACAGGGGATGGCTACACCTTC,CALRLPGTGDGYTF
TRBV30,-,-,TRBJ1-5,TGTGCCTGGAGTAGGGGACACAACAATCAGCCCCAGCATTTT,CAWSRGHNNQPQHF
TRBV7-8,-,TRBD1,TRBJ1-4,TGTGCCAGCAGCTTAGCGCGGGGACAGGGGAATGAAAAACTGTTTTTT,CASSLARGQGNEKLFF
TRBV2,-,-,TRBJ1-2,TGTGCCAGCAGTGAGGCAGGCCCCCCTTCGAGTGGCTACACCTTC,CASSEAGPPSSGYTF
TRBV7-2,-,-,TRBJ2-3,TGTGCCAGCAGCCTCCACAGGGCCGATACGCAGTATTTT,CASSLHRADTQYF
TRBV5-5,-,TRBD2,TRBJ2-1,TGTGCCAGCAGCTTGGTGACTAGCGGGAACTACAATGAGCAGTTCTTC,CASSLVTSGNYNEQFF
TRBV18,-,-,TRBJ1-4,TGTGCCAGCTCACCAAGCGGGGTTTTTAATGAAAAACTGTTTTTT,CASSPSGVFNEKLFF
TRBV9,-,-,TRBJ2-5,TGTGCCAGCAGCGTAGCTGGGTGGGGACATACCGGGGGGGAGACCCAGTACTTC,CASSVAGWGHTGGETQYF
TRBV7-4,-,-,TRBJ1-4,TGTGCCAGCAGCCACCGAACAGGGATGGGAAAACTGTTTTTT,CASSHRTGMGKLFF
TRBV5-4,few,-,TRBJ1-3,TGTGCCAGCAGCTTGGACGAGGGTAGCTCTGGAAACACCATATATTTT,CASSLDEGSSGNTIYF
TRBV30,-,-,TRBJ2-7,TGTGCCTGGAGTGTACTCCCGGTCGTTTACGAGCAGTACTTC,CAWSVLPVVYEQYF
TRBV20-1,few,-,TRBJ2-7,TGCAGCCCTACAGGGACCTACGAGCAGTACTTC,CSPTGTYEQYF
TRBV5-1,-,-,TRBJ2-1,TGCGCCAGCTTCCGCGGGATTTCAGAGGGCAATGAGCAGTTCTTC,CASFRGISEGNEQFF
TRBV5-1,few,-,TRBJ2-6,TGCGCCAGCAGCTTCGGGGGTACTGGGGCCAACGTCCTGACTTTC,CASSFGGTGANVLTF
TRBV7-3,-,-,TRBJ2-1,TGTGCCAGCAGCTTGGGCGGGTCCTACAATGAGCAGTTCTTC,CASSLGGSYNEQFF
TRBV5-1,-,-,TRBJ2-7,TGCGCCAGCAGCCGAGACAGGAGTGGCGACGAGCAGTACTTC,CASSRDRSGDEQYF
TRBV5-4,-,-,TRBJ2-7,TGTGCCAGCAGCCCTCGGGCGGCGGGTAGCTCCTACGAGCAGTACTTC,CASSPRAAGSSYEQYF
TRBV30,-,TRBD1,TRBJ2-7,TGTGCCTGGAGTGGGACAGGGGGAACCCACGAGCAGTACTTC,CAWSGTGGTHEQYF